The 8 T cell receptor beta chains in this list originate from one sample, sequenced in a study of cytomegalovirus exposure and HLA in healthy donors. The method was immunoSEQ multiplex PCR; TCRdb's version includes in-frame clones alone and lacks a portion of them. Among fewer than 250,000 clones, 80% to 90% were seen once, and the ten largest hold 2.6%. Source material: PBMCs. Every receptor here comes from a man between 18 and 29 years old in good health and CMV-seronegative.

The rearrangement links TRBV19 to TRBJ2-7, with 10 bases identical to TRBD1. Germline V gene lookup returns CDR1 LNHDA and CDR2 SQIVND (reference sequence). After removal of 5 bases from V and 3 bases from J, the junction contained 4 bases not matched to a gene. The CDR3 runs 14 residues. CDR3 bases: TGTGCCAGTAGTTACGGACAGGGGGGCTACGAGCAGTACTTC. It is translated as CASSYGQGGYEQYF.

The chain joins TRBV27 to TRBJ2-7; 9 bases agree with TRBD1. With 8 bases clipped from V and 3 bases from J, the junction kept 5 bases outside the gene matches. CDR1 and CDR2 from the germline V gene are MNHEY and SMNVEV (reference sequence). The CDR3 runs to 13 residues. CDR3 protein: CASAGTGIYEQYF. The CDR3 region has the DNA TGTGCCAGCGCCGGGACAGGGATCTACGAGCAGTACTTC.

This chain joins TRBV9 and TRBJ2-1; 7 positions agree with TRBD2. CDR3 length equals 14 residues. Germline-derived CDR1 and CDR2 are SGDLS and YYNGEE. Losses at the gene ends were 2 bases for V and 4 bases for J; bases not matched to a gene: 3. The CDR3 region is CASSVHGGYNEQFF. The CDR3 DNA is TGTGCCAGCAGCGTCCACGGGGGGTACAATGAGCAGTTCTTC.

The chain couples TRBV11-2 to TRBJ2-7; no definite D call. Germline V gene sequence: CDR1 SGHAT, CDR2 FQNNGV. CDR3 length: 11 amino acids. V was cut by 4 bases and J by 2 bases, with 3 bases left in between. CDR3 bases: TGTGCCAGCAGCTCAACCTACGAGCAGTACTTC. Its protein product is CASSSTYEQYF. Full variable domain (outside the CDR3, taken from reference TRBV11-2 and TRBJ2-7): EAGVAQSPRYKIIEKRQSVAFWCNPISGHATLYWYQQILGQGPKLLIQFQNNGVVDDSQLPKDRFSAERLKGVDSTLKIQPAKLEDSAVYLCASSSTYEQYFGPGTRLTVT.

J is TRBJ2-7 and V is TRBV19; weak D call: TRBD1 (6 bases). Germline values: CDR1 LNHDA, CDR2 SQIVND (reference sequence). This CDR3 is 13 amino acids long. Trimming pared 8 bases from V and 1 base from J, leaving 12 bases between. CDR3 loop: CASAYRVSYEQYF. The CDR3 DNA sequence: TGTGCCAGTGCCTACAGGGTGTCCTACGAGCAGTACTTC.

The CDR3 DNA is TGTGCCATCAGTCGGGGATCGGGGCAGGGGCAATTCTACGAGCAGTACTTC. Translated: CAISRGSGQGQFYEQYF. The chain joins TRBV10-3 to TRBJ2-7; possible D gene TRBD1, 6 bases. Trimming stripped 5 bases from V and 3 bases from J, with 23 bases between. Germline assignment: CDR1 ENHRY and CDR2 SYGVKD. The CDR3 has 17 residues.

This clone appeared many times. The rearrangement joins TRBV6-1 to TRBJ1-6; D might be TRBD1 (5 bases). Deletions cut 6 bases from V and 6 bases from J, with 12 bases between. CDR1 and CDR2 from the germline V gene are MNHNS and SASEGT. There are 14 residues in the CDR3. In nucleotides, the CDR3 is TGTGCCAGCAGCAAAGACAGCACTAATTCACCCCTCCACTTT. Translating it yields CASSKDSTNSPLHF.

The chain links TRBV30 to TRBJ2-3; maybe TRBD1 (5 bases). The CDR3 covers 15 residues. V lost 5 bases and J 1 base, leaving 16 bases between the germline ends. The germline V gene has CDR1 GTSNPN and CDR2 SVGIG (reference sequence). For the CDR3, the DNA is TGTGCCTGGGACAGTCGGACAACTGGCACAGATACGCAGTATTTT. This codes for CAWDSRTTGTDTQYF.